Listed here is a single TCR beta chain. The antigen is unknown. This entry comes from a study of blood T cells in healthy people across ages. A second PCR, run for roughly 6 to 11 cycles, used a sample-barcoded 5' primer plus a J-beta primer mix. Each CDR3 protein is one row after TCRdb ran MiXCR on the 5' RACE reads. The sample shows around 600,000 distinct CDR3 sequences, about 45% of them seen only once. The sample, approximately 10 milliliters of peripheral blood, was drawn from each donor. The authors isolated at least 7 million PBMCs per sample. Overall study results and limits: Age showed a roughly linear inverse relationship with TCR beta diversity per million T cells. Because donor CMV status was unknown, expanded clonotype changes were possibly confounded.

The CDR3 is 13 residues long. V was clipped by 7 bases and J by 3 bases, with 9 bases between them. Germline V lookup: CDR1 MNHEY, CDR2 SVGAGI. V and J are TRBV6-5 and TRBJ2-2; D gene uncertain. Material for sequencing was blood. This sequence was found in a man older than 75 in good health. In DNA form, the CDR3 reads TGTGCCAGCATGGACCGGGACACCGGGGAGCTGTTTTTT. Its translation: CASMDRDTGELFF.